This TCR beta chain comes out of a study of vaccination effects on CD4 cells after COVID-19. TCRdb keeps only in-frame clones here, not all; method: immunoSEQ multiplex PCR. Among tens of thousands of clones, more than 60% were seen once, and the ten largest hold about 8.3%. CD4+ T cells specific for antigen were expanded with viral peptide pools by the ViraFEST assay before sequencing. Following culture for more than 9 days, CD4+ T cells were isolated. Each participant was administered two doses of either the BNT162b2 or the mRNA-1273 vaccine. Cultures received IL-2 medium that replaced half the medium on days 3 and 7. With 6 bases removed from V and 1 base from J, the gap between germline ends came to 12 bases. CDR1 and CDR2 from the germline V gene are MNHEY and SVGAGI. CDR3 length: 14 residues. As regards this clone: The antigen is unknown.

The chain carries TRBV6-5 and TRBJ1-1; D unclear. The clonotype originates from a human donor who received a COVID-19 vaccine. Specimen: CD4+ T cells from PBMCs cultured with SARS-CoV-2 spike peptides, collected after COVID-19 vaccination. In DNA, the CDR3 is TGTGCCAGCAGACGTTACCCCCGGAACACTGAAGCTTTCTTT. It codes for CASRRYPRNTEAFF.